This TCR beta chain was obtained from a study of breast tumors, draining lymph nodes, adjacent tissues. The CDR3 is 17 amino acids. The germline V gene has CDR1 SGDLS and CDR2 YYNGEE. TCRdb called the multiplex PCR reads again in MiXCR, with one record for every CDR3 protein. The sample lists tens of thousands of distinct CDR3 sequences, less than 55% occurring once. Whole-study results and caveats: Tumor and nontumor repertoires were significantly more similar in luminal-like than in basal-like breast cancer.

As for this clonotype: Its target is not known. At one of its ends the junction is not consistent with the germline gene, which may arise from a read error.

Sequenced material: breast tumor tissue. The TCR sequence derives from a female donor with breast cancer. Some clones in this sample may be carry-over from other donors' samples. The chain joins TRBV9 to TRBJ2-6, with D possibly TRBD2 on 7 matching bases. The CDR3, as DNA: TGTGCCAGCAGCGTGGGGGGGGGGGGCTCTGGGGCCACCGTCCTGACTTTC. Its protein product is CASSVGGGGSGATVLTF.